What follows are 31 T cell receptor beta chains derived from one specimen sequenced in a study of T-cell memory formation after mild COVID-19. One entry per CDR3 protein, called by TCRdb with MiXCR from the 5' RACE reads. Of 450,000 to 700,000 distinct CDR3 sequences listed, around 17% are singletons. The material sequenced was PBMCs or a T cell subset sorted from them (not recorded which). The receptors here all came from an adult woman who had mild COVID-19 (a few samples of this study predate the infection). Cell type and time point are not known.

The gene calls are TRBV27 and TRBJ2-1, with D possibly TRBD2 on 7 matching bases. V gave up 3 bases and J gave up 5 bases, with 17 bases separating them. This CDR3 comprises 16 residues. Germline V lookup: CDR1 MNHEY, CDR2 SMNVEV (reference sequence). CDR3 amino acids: CASSLVGGVRNNEQFF. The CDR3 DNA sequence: TGTGCCAGCAGTTTGGTAGGGGGGGTACGGAACAATGAGCAGTTCTTC.

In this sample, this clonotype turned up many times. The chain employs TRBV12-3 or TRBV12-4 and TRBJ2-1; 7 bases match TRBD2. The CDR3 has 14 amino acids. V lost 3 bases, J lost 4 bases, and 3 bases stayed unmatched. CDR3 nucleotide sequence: TGTGCCAGCAGTTTTCGGGGGGTTTACAATGAGCAGTTCTTC. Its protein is CASSFRGVYNEQFF.

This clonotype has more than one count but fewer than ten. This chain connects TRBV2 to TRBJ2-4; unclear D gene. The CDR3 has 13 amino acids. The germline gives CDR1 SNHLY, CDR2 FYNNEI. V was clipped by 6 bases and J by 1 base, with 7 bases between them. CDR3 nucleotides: TGTGCCAGCAGGGTCGCTGCCAAAAACATTCAGTACTTC. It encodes CASRVAAKNIQYF.

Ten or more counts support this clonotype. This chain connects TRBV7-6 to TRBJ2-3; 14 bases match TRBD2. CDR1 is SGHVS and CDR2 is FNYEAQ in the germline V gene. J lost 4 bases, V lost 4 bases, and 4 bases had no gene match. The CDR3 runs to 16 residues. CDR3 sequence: CASSSTSGGASDTQYF. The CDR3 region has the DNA TGTGCCAGCAGCTCGACTAGCGGGGGGGCCTCAGATACGCAGTATTTT.

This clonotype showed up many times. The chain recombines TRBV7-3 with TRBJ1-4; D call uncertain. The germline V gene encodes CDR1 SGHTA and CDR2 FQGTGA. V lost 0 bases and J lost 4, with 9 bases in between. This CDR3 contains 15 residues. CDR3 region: CASSLTKGSNEKLFF. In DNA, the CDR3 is TGTGCCAGCAGCTTAACCAAAGGGAGTAATGAAAAACTGTTTTTT.

This CDR3 is CASTRASGTYEQFF. The CDR3 region has the DNA TGTGCCAGCACCCGGGCTAGCGGGACCTATGAGCAGTTCTTC. The gene calls are TRBV18 and TRBJ2-1; 9 positions agree with TRBD2. Germline CDR1 KGHSH, CDR2 LQKENI. This CDR3 has 14 amino acids. The V gene end was trimmed by 8 bases and the J gene end by 8 bases; junction bases not matched to a gene: 10.

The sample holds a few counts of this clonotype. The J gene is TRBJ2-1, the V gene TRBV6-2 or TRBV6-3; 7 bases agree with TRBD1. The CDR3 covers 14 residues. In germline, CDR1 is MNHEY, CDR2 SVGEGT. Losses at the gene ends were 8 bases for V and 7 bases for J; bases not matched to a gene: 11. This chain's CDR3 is CASLRPEGANEQFF. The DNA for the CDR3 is TGTGCCAGCCTCCGTCCCGAGGGGGCGAATGAGCAGTTCTTC.

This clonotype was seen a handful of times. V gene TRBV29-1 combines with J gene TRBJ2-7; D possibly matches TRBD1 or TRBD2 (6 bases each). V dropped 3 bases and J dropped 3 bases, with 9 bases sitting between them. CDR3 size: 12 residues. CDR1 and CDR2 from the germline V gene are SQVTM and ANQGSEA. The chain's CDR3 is CSVERGDYEQYF. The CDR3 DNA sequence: TGCAGCGTTGAGAGGGGGGACTACGAGCAGTACTTC.

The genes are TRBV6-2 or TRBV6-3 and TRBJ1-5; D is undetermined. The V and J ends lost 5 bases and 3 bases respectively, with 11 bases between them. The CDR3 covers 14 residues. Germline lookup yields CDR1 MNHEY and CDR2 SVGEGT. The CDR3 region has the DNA TGTGCCAGCAGTCGTGACGGGCTCAATCAGCCCCAGCATTTT. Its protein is CASSRDGLNQPQHF.

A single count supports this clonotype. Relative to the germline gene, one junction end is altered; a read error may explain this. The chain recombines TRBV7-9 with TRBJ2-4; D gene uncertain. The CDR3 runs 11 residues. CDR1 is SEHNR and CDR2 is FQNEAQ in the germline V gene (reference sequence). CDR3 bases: TGTGCCAGCGTCGCCGAAAACAGTCAGTACTTC. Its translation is CASVAENSQYF.

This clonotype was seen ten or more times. The CDR3: CASSPPHEGWGEKLFF. CDR3 DNA: TGTGCCAGCAGCCCGCCTCACGAAGGGTGGGGTGAAAAACTGTTTTTT. The chain is built from TRBV7-9 and TRBJ1-4; no definite D call. V lost 5 bases to trimming and J lost 7 bases, with 20 bases between them. The CDR3 sequence is 16 residues long. Germline V gene lookup returns CDR1 SEHNR and CDR2 FQNEAQ (reference sequence).

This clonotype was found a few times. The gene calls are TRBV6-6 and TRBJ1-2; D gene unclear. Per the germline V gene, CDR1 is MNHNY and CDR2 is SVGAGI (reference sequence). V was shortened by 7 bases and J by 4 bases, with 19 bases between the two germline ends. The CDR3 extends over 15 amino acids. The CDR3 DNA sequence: TGTGCCAGCATGTTACGGATCGGGTCGGCCTATGGCTACACCTTC. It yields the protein CASMLRIGSAYGYTF.

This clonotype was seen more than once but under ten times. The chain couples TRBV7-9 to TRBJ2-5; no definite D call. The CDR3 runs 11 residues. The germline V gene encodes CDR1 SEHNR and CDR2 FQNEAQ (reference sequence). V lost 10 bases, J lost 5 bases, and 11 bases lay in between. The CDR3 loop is CATNPLETQYF. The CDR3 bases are TGTGCCACTAACCCTTTGGAGACCCAGTACTTC.

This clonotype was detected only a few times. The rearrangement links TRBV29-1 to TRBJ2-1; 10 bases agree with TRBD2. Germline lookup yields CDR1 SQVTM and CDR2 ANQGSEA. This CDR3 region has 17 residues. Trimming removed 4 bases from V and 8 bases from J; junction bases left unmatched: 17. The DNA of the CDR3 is TGCAGCGTTGTTGGCCTAGCGGGAGATTTTGTATTGGATGAGCAGTTCTTC. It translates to CSVVGLAGDFVLDEQFF.

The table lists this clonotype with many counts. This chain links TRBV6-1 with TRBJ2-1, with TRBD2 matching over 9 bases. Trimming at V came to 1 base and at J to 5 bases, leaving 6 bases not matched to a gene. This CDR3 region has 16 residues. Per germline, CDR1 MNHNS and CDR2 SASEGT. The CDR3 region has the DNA TGTGCCAGCAGTGAAGGACCCAGCGGGGGGAACAATGAGCAGTTCTTC. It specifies CASSEGPSGGNNEQFF.

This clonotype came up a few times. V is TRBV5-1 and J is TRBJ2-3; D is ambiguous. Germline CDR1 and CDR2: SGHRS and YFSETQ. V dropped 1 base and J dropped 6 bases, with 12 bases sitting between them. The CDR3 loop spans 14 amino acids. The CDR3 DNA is TGCGCCAGCAGCTTGTACCGACTTGCCGATACGCAGTATTTT. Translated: CASSLYRLADTQYF.

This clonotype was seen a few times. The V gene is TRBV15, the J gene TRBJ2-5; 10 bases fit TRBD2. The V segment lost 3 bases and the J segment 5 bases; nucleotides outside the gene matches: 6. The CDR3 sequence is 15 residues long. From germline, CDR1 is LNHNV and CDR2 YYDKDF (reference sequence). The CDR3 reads CATSREPGLAETQYF. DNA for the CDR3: TGTGCCACCAGCAGGGAACCGGGACTAGCGGAGACCCAGTACTTC.

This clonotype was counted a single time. The CDR3 DNA reads TGTGCCATCAGAGGACTAGCGGGAACCCAAGAGACCCAGTACTTC. It is translated as CAIRGLAGTQETQYF. This chain joins TRBV10-3 and TRBJ2-5, with 12 bases fitting TRBD2. CDR1 and CDR2 from the germline V gene are ENHRY and SYGVKD. The CDR3 has 15 amino acids. After removal of 6 bases from V and 1 base from J, the junction contained 3 bases not matched to a gene.

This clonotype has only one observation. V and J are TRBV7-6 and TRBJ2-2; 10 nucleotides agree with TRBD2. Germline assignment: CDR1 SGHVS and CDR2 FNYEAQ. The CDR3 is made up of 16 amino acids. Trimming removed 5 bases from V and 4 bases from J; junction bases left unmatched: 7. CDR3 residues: CASSPRLAGGTGELFF. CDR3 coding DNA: TGTGCCAGCAGCCCCCGACTAGCGGGCGGCACCGGGGAGCTGTTTTTT.

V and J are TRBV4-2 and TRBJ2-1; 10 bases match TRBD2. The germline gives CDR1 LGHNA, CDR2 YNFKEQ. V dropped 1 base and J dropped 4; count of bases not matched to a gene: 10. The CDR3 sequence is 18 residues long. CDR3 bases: TGTGCCAGCAGCCAAGCCTCCAGTACTAGCGGGAATTACAATGAGCAGTTCTTC. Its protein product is CASSQASSTSGNYNEQFF.

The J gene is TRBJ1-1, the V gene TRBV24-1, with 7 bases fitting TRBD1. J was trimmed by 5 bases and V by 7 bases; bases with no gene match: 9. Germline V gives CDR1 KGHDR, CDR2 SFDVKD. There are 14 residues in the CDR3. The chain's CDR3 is CATRGPGQMTEAFF. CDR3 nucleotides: TGTGCCACCAGGGGGCCGGGACAGATGACTGAAGCTTTCTTT.

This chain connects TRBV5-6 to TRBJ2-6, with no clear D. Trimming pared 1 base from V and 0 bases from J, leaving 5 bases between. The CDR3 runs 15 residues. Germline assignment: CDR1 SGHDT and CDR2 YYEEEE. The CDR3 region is CASSLIVSGANVLTF. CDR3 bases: TGTGCCAGCAGCTTGATCGTCTCTGGGGCCAACGTCCTGACTTTC. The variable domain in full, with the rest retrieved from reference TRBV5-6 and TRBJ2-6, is DAGVTQSPTHLIKTRGQQVTLRCSPKSGHDTVSWYQQALGQGPQFIFQYYEEEERQRGNFPDRFSGHQFPNYSSELNVNALLLGDSALYLCASSLIVSGANVLTFGAGSRLTVL.

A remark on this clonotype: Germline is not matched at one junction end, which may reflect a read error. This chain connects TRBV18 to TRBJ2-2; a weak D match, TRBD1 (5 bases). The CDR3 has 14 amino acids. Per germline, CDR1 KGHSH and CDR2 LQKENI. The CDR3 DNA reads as TGTGCCAGATCACCCGACAGGAACACCGGGGAGCTGTTTTTT. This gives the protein CARSPDRNTGELFF.

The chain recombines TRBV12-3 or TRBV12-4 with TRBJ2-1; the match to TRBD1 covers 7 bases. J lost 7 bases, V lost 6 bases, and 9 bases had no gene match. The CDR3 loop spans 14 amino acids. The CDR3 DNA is TGTGCCAGCAGCGAACGACAGGGTTGGAATGAGCAGTTCTTC. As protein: CASSERQGWNEQFF.

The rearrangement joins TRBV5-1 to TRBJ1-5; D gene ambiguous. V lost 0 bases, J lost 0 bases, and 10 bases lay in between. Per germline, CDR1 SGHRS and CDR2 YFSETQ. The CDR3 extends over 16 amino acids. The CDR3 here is CASSLEGQDSNQPQHF. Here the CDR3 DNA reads TGCGCCAGCAGCTTGGAAGGCCAAGATAGCAATCAGCCCCAGCATTTT. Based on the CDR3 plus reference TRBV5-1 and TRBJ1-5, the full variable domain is KAGVTQTPRYLIKTRGQQVTLSCSPISGHRSVSWYQQTPGQGLQFLFEYFSETQRNKGNFPGRFSGRQFSNSRSEMNVSTLELGDSALYLCASSLEGQDSNQPQHFGDGTRLSIL.

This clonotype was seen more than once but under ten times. The CDR3 region is CASSLAGQGSSYNEQFF. CDR3 nucleotide sequence: TGTGCCAGCAGCTTAGCCGGACAGGGTAGCTCCTACAATGAGCAGTTCTTC. The chain joins TRBV7-9 to TRBJ2-1; TRBD1 agrees at 8 bases. The V segment lost 0 bases and the J segment 0 bases; nucleotides outside the gene matches: 4. The CDR3 length is 17 residues. Germline values: CDR1 SEHNR, CDR2 FQNEAQ (reference sequence).

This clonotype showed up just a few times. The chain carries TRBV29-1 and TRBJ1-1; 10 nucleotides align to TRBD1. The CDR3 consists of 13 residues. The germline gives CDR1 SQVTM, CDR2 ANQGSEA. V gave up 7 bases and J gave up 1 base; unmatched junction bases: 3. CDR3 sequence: CSARTGGNTEAFF. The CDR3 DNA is TGCAGCGCTAGGACAGGGGGGAACACTGAAGCTTTCTTT.

DNA for the CDR3: TGCAGTGCTAGGCCCTTAGCTAACTATGGCTACACCTTC. It encodes CSARPLANYGYTF. This sequence joins TRBV20-1 and TRBJ1-2; no reliable D call. The CDR3 has 13 residues. The germline gives CDR1 DFQATT, CDR2 SNEGSKA (reference sequence). V was pared by 3 bases and J by 0 bases, with 8 bases between.

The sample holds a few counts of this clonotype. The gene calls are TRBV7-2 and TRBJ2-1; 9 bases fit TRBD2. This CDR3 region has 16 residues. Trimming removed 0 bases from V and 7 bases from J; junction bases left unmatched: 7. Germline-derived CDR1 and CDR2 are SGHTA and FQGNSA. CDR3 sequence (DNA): TGTGCCAGCAGCTTAGCGTTTTCGCTAGCGGGGAATGAGCAGTTCTTC. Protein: CASSLAFSLAGNEQFF.

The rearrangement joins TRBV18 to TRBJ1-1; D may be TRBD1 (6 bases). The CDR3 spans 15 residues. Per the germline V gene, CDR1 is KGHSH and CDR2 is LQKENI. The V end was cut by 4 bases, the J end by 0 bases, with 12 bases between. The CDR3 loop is CASSLQGFMNTEAFF. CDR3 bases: TGTGCCAGCTCACTCCAGGGGTTCATGAACACTGAAGCTTTCTTT.

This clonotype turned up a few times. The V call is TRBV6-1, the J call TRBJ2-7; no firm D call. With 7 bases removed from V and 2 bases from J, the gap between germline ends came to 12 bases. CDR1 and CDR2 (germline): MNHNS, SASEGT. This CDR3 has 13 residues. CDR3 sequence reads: CASKLEETYEQYF. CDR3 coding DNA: TGTGCCAGCAAACTCGAGGAGACCTACGAGCAGTACTTC.